This TCR beta chain was sequenced in a study of cytomegalovirus exposure and HLA in healthy donors. 13 Jbeta primers and 60 Vbeta primers were used for the PCR. Generated by immunoSEQ multiplex PCR, the TCRdb table keeps only in-frame clones and is missing some. Of about 200,000 clones in the sample, 81% were seen once. The TCR comes from a man aged 35-49 years in good health and CMV-seropositive. Sequencing was done on a sample of PBMCs.

CDR3 region: CASRSLGQGFTEAFF. CDR3 in DNA: TGTGCCAGCAGATCTCTAGGACAGGGATTTACTGAAGCTTTCTTT. This chain joins TRBV28 and TRBJ1-1, with TRBD1 identical over 8 bases. The CDR3 consists of 15 residues. Germline V gene sequence: CDR1 MDHEN, CDR2 SYDVKM. V dropped 6 bases and J dropped 5; count of bases not matched to a gene: 11. The variable domain in full, with the rest retrieved from reference TRBV28 and TRBJ1-1, is DVKVTQSSRYLVKRTGEKVFLECVQDMDHENMFWYRQDPGLGLRLIYFSYDVKMKEKGDIPEGYSVSREKKERFSLILESASTNQTSMYLCASRSLGQGFTEAFFGQGTRLTVV.